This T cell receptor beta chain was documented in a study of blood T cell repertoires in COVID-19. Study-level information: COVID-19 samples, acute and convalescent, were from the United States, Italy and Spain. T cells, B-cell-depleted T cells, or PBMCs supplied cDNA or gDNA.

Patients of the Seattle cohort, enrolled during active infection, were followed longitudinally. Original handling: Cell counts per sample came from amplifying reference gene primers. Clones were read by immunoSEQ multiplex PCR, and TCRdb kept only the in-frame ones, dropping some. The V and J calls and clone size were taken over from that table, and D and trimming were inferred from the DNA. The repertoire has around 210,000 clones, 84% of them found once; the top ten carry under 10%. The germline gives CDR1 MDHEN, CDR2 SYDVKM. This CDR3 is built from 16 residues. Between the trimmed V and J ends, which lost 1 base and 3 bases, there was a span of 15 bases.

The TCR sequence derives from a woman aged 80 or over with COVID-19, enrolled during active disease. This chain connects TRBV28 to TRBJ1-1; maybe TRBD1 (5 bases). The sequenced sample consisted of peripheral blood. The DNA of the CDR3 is TGTGCCAGCAGTTTATTGGAGGGGTCGGGTGACACTGAAGCTTTCTTT. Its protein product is CASSLLEGSGDTEAFF.